This record covers a single TCR beta chain. This sample is drawn from a study of blood T cell repertoires in COVID-19. About the research overall: Nucleic acid was either cDNA or gDNA, and it came from T cells, B-cell-depleted T cells, or PBMCs.

Between the trimmed V and J ends, which lost 5 bases and 2 bases, there was a span of 18 bases. The length of the CDR3 is 17 residues. The V gene's germline CDR1 is SEHNR and CDR2 FQNEAQ (reference sequence). Per the study methods: For nucleated cells, counts were estimated from reference gene primer amplification. Profiling relied on immunoSEQ multiplex PCR, and the TCRdb table lists in-frame clones only, not all of them. V and J calls and clone size are those listed in that table; D and trimming were worked out from the DNA. The sample yields 180,000 or so clones, approximately 85% seen once. The chain employs TRBV7-9 and TRBJ2-2, with D possibly TRBD2 on 5 matching bases. Sequenced sample: peripheral blood. This sequence was found in a woman aged 80 or over with acute or convalescent COVID-19. CDR3 in amino acids: CASSIFRGRKNTGELFF. The CDR3 nucleotides are TGTGCCAGCAGCATTTTTCGGGGTAGAAAAAACACCGGGGAGCTGTTTTTT.